Here is one T cell receptor beta chain with its context. Its antigen is not identified. These data belong to a study of T cell responses to AZD1222 COVID-19 vaccine. Notes on the study in general: Following two doses of AZD1222, Spike-specific TCR breadth and depth rose. The donor group comprised mostly white British people and more females; the analysis possibly underestimated clonal diversity.

This CDR3 has 16 residues. Deletions cut 4 bases from V and 5 bases from J, with 20 bases between. Germline CDR1 reads ENHRY; CDR2 reads SYGVKD. Clones were sequenced by immunoSEQ multiplex PCR, and TCRdb holds only the in-frame ones, with some missing. The sample contains 55,000 to 70,000 clones, about 80% of which appear only once. The TCR originated in an adult in good health. Source: peripheral blood, taken on day 0 of AZD1222 vaccination. The chain employs TRBV10-3 and TRBJ1-1; D is possibly TRBD1 (5 bases). The CDR3 here is CAISGGTDRVGTEAFF. The CDR3 nucleotides are TGTGCCATCAGTGGGGGGACGGACCGGGTCGGGACTGAAGCTTTCTTT.